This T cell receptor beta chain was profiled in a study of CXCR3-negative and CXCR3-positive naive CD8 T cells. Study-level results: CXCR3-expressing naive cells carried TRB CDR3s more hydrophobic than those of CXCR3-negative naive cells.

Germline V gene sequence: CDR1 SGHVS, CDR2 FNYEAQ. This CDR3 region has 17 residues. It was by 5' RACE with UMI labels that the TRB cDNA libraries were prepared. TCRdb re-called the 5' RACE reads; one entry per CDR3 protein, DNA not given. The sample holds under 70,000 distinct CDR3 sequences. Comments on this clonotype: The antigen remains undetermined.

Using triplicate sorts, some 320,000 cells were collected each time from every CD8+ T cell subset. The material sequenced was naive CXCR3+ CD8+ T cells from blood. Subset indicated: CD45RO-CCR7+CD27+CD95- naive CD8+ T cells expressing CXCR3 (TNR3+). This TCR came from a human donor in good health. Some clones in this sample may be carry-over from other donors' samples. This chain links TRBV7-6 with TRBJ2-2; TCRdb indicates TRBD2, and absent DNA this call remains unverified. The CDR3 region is CASSLASGGPYTGELFF.